The source of this T cell receptor (beta chain) is a study of CD8 T cells in Susac syndrome. Findings and caveats of the study: In Susac syndrome, CD8+ expansion was highest in TEMRA and active disease.

The germline gives CDR1 PRHDT, CDR2 FYEKMQ (reference sequence). V was clipped by 4 bases and J by 0 bases; unmatched bases: 5. CDR3 length: 16 residues. Notes on this clonotype: Its specificity is not known.

RNA was extracted with the RNeasy kit, and a quantity of roughly 0.5 to 1 ug was reverse transcribed using random hexamers. Multiplex immunoSEQ PCR targeted 54 Vbeta and 13 Jbeta TCR beta segments. Each CDR3 protein is one row after TCRdb ran MiXCR on the immunoSEQ multiplex PCR reads. The sample has approximately 94,000 distinct CDR3 sequences, around 95% seen once. The gene calls are TRBV13 and TRBJ2-2; TRBD1 matches at 7 bases. The receptor comes from a human donor with Susac syndrome. Source material: CD8+ T cells from PBMCs. The CDR3 DNA follows: TGTGCCAGCAGCTCCCGGGACAGACCGAACACCGGGGAGCTGTTTTTT. It encodes CASSSRDRPNTGELFF.